This T cell receptor (beta chain) was sequenced during a study of blood T cell repertoires in COVID-19. The overall study: Some COVID-19 samples were acute and others convalescent; all came from the United States, Italy and Spain. The cDNA or gDNA used as material had been derived from T cells, B-cell-depleted T cells, or PBMCs.

In the authors' methods: Estimation of nucleated cell counts was performed using reference gene primer amplification. Sequenced by immunoSEQ multiplex PCR; TCRdb stores in-frame clones only, minus some. From that table come the V and J calls and clone size; the DNA was used to work out D and trimming. This table holds under 200,000 clones, nearly 90% found once. The source material was peripheral blood. The sequence was collected from a man aged 55 to 70 with active or convalescent COVID-19.

CDR3 amino acids: CASRIREGRLAEAFF. The CDR3 DNA is TGTGCCAGTCGAATCAGAGAGGGCAGACTGGCTGAAGCTTTCTTT. This sequence joins TRBV19 and TRBJ1-1, with D unresolved. V was shortened by 8 bases and J by 6 bases, with 22 bases between the two germline ends. There are 15 residues in the CDR3. The germline CDR1 and CDR2 sequences are LNHDA and SQIVND (reference sequence).